Below are 32 T cell receptor beta chains sequenced from a single sample in a study of T cell clonality in common variable immunodeficiency. Clones were sequenced by immunoSEQ multiplex PCR, and TCRdb holds only the in-frame ones, with some missing. The profile covers about 39,000 clones, none occurring a single time. The sequencing input was peripheral blood mononuclear cells. The receptor source for this set is a person aged 18 to 75 in good health.

Worth noting for this clone: The CDR3 extends 3 residues past the end of the read, so its final part is completed from the germline J gene. The chain uses TRBV5-6 and TRBJ1-2; TRBD1 is a possible D gene (5 bases). Germline CDR1 is SGHDT and CDR2 is YYEEEE. The CDR3 totals 14 residues. The sequenced CDR3 bases are TGTGCCAGCAGCTTGGCAGGGTCGGCCTACGAC. It is translated as CASSLAGSAYD. The full CDR3 protein is CASSLAGSAYDYTF.

This clone was counted at least ten times. Read data end 3 residues before the CDR3 end; the end is taken from the germline J gene. J is TRBJ2-7 and V is TRBV10-3, with D tentatively TRBD1 (6 bases). Trimming took off 0 bases at V and 6 bases at J, with 12 bases between the two ends. The V gene's germline CDR1 is ENHRY and CDR2 SYGVKD. CDR3 length: 14 residues. CDR3 DNA (partial): TGTGCCATCAGTGAGTCTCAGGGGCTGAGCGAG. It codes for CAISESQGLSE. The whole CDR3 sequence is CAISESQGLSEQYF.

The table lists this clone with many counts. The read ends 3 residues shy of where the CDR3 ends; the end is completed using the germline J gene. J is TRBJ2-7 and V is TRBV2; 7 nucleotides line up with TRBD1. Germline CDR1 and CDR2: SNHLY and FYNNEI. V shed 4 bases, J shed 1 base, and the junction held 13 bases outside the gene matches. The length of the CDR3 is 17 residues. Incomplete CDR3 DNA: TGTGCCAGCAGTGTCGAGGGTGTGGGGACAGTTTCCTACGAG. Translated: CASSVEGVGTVSYE. The entire CDR3 is CASSVEGVGTVSYEQYF.

This clone was detected many times. The read ends 3 residues early relative to the CDR3; the germline J gene fills the gap. The chain is built from TRBV19 and TRBJ1-4; the match to TRBD1 covers 8 bases. The CDR3 is made up of 15 amino acids. V lost 5 bases and J lost 7; bases outside the gene matches: 9. Per the germline V gene, CDR1 is LNHDA and CDR2 is SQIVND (reference sequence). The CDR3 sequence is CASSPRTGLGEKLFF. CDR3 bases read: TGTGCCAGTAGTCCTCGGACAGGGCTTGGTGAAAAA.

Worth noting for this clone: Read data end 3 residues before the CDR3 end; the end is taken from the germline J gene. Other DNA sequences in this specimen translate into the identical CDR3. V is TRBV18 and J is TRBJ1-3; D is uncertain. This CDR3 is 15 amino acids long. Trimming cost V 0 bases and J 6 bases, with 12 bases left between them. Germline V gives CDR1 KGHSH, CDR2 LQKENI. The chain's CDR3 is CASSPPSIAANTIYF. CDR3 DNA (partial): TGTGCCAGCTCACCACCGAGTATCGCGGCAAACACC.

This clone was recorded many times. The CDR3 end is not reached by the read, which stops 3 residues before it; the germline J gene fills it in. The gene calls are TRBV19 and TRBJ1-1; D possibly corresponds to TRBD1 (6 bases). The germline CDR1 and CDR2 sequences are LNHDA and SQIVND (reference sequence). The CDR3 is made up of 14 amino acids. V gave up 7 bases and J gave up 0 bases, with 12 bases separating them. Incomplete CDR3 DNA: TGTGCCAGTAACTTCGGACAGATGAACACTGAA. Translated: CASNFGQMNTE. The full-length CDR3 reads as CASNFGQMNTEAFF.

This clone was seen at least ten times. The CDR3 is cut off 3 residues early in the read; its end comes from the germline J gene. The rearrangement links TRBV29-1 to TRBJ1-1, with D tentatively TRBD1 (5 bases). Germline values: CDR1 SQVTM, CDR2 ANQGSEA. V lost 3 bases to trimming and J lost 1 base, with 15 bases between them. The CDR3 runs to 15 residues. CDR3 bases read: TGCAGCGTTGACGGGGGTCGAGGGACGAACACTGAA. It yields the protein CSVDGGRGTNTE. The whole CDR3 reads CSVDGGRGTNTEAFF.

This clone was picked up many times. Read data end 3 residues before the CDR3 end; the end is taken from the germline J gene. V gene TRBV9 combines with J gene TRBJ2-5; 14 bases match TRBD2. Germline V lookup: CDR1 SGDLS, CDR2 YYNGEE. CDR3 size: 16 residues. Losses at the gene ends were 0 bases for V and 7 bases for J; bases not matched to a gene: 5. The sequenced part of the CDR3 DNA is TGTGCCAGCAGCGTAGGGACTAGCGGGAGGCCAGGGACC. This sequence encodes CASSVGTSGRPGT. The entire CDR3 protein reads CASSVGTSGRPGTQYF.

This clone was found many times. The CDR3 goes on 3 residues after the read ends, and that part is filled in from the germline J gene. The genes are TRBV20-1 and TRBJ2-7; 7 bases align to TRBD2. Germline CDR1 DFQATT, CDR2 SNEGSKA (reference sequence). Germline trimming cut 6 bases from V and 2 bases from J; bases unmatched to any gene: 13. CDR3 length equals 15 residues. The CDR3 spells CSATGAAGRTYEQYF. CDR3 bases read: TGCAGTGCAACCGGGGCAGCGGGACGGACCTACGAG.

This clone was found many times. The read finishes 3 residues shy of the CDR3 end, and the germline J gene is used to complete it. This chain links TRBV30 with TRBJ1-2, with 8 positions matching TRBD1. Germline trimming cut 1 base from V and 4 bases from J; bases unmatched to any gene: 8. Germline V gene sequence: CDR1 GTSNPN, CDR2 SVGIG (reference sequence). The CDR3 extends over 15 amino acids. This chain's CDR3 is CAWSADRGLSYGYTF. Partial CDR3 DNA: TGTGCCTGGAGTGCCGACAGGGGCCTTTCCTATGGC.

This clone was recorded many times. Read sequence stops 3 residues before the CDR3 end, and the germline J gene provides the missing end. The rearrangement joins TRBV20-1 to TRBJ1-2, with D possibly TRBD1 on 5 matching bases. The CDR3 length is 14 residues. Germline CDR1 is DFQATT and CDR2 is SNEGSKA (reference sequence). The CDR3 DNA, read in part, is TGCAGTGCCCGCGGCGGACACGGAGAAGCGGGC. Translation: CSARGGHGEAG. The CDR3 as a whole reads CSARGGHGEAGYTF.

Comment on this clone: The sequenced fragment ends 3 residues before the CDR3 boundary, so the rest is inferred from the germline J gene. J is TRBJ2-1 and V is TRBV7-8; TRBD2 matches at 10 bases. CDR1 and CDR2 from the germline V gene are SGHVS and FQNEAQ. Trimming cost V 5 bases and J 8 bases; bases outside gene matches: 6. CDR3 size: 14 residues. CDR3: CASSPGLASDEQFF. The sequenced part of the CDR3 DNA is TGTGCCAGCAGCCCGGGACTAGCGTCCGATGAG.

At least ten counts were recorded for this clone. Read sequence stops 3 residues before the CDR3 end, and the germline J gene provides the missing end. The chain joins TRBV5-5 to TRBJ1-4; D unclear. The germline CDR1 and CDR2 sequences are SGHKS and YYEKEE (reference sequence). This CDR3 region has 14 residues. The DNA read from the CDR3 is TGTGCCAGCAGCTTGGGAGACGCTGTGAGCGAA. Its translation: CASSLGDAVSE. In full, the CDR3 is CASSLGDAVSELFF.

This clone was recorded at least ten times. The observed sequence ends 3 residues before the CDR3 terminus, with the missing tail filled in from the germline J gene. J is TRBJ1-1 and V is TRBV30, with TRBD1 identical over 9 bases. This CDR3 comprises 15 residues. The germline gives CDR1 GTSNPN, CDR2 SVGIG (reference sequence). CDR3 sequence reads: CAWRPSGTGTYPAFF. The covered CDR3 bases are TGTGCCTGGAGACCATCGGGGACAGGGACTTACCCC.

In its sample, this clone was seen many times. The CDR3 end is not reached by the read, which stops 3 residues before it; the germline J gene fills it in. The chain uses TRBV29-1 and TRBJ2-5, with no clear D. The V end was cut by 8 bases, the J end by 5 bases, with 18 bases between. The CDR3 loop spans 13 amino acids. The germline CDR1 and CDR2 sequences are SQVTM and ANQGSEA. CDR3: CSFVSYPGETQYF. The CDR3 bases that were read are TGCAGCTTCGTAAGCTATCCGGGTGAGACC.

In its sample, this clone was seen many times. The sequenced fragment ends 3 residues before the CDR3 boundary, so the rest is inferred from the germline J gene. V gene TRBV20-1 combines with J gene TRBJ2-7; possibly TRBD2 for D (6 bases). Trimming left V 4 bases short and J 6 bases short, with 25 bases between. CDR3 size: 16 residues. Germline CDR1 reads DFQATT; CDR2 reads SNEGSKA (reference sequence). CDR3 bases read: TGCAGTGCTAAGAATCGGGACTCCGAGCGTGTGGGCGAG. Translation: CSAKNRDSERVGE. The CDR3 as a whole reads CSAKNRDSERVGEQYF.

At least ten counts were recorded for this clone. The read comes to an end 3 residues before the CDR3 does, leaving the germline J gene to fill in the end. This rearrangement joins TRBV28 to TRBJ1-6; the D gene is possibly TRBD1 (5 bases). Trimming left V 4 bases short and J 6 bases short, with 10 bases between. The CDR3 loop spans 14 amino acids. The germline CDR1 and CDR2 sequences are MDHEN and SYDVKM. The CDR3 loop reads CASSYLGGNSPLHF. Partial CDR3 DNA: TGTGCCAGCAGTTACCTCGGGGGTAATTCACCC.

There are many counts of this clone. The read terminates 3 residues before the CDR3 end, so the remaining end is supplied by the germline J gene. The chain employs TRBV19 and TRBJ1-2, with 7 bases lining up with TRBD1. The germline CDR1 and CDR2 sequences are LNHDA and SQIVND (reference sequence). V shed 8 bases and J 5 bases; nucleotides not matched to a gene: 8. This CDR3 is built from 13 residues. The CDR3 DNA, read in part, is TGTGCCAGTGAACCGAGCAGGGGGTATGGC. Its translation is CASEPSRGYG. The CDR3 in full is CASEPSRGYGYTF.

Notes on this clone: The CDR3 end falls 3 residues outside the read, so it is completed with the germline J gene. This chain uses TRBV7-9 with TRBJ2-4, with D perhaps TRBD1 (5 bases). The germline gives CDR1 SEHNR, CDR2 FQNEAQ (reference sequence). The CDR3 spans 15 residues. The CDR3 loop is CASSLGRQLNYGQYF. The CDR3 bases that were read are TGTGCCAGCAGCTTAGGGAGACAGTTAAACTATGGT.

In its sample, this clone was seen a few times. From the germline J gene comes the end of the CDR3, since the read stops 3 residues before it. The V and J genes are TRBV2 and TRBJ2-3; D gene uncertain. The CDR3 consists of 10 residues. The V end was cut by 10 bases, the J end by 2 bases, with 4 bases between. CDR1 and CDR2 (germline): SNHLY, FYNNEI. CDR3 sequence: CATYTDTQYF. CDR3 DNA, as far as it was read: TGTGCCACCTACACAGATACG.

This clone was recorded at least ten times. The CDR3 end is not reached by the read, which stops 3 residues before it; the germline J gene fills it in. This chain connects TRBV20-1 to TRBJ1-2, with 9 bases identical to TRBD1. The V and J ends lost 4 bases and 6 bases, in that order; junction bases with no gene match: 6. From germline, CDR1 is DFQATT and CDR2 SNEGSKA (reference sequence). The CDR3 loop spans 13 amino acids. CDR3: CSATRDREDGYTF. Incomplete CDR3 DNA: TGCAGTGCTACCCGGGACAGGGAAGATGGC.

This clone was seen only a few times. CDR3 DNA (partial): TGCAGTGCCCTAAAGACAGGGAGGATTATGAACACTGAA. It yields the protein CSALKTGRIMNTE. The entire CDR3 protein is CSALKTGRIMNTEAFF. This chain joins TRBV20-1 and TRBJ1-1; 7 bases agree with TRBD1. Read data end 3 residues before the CDR3 end; the end is taken from the germline J gene. This CDR3 has 16 residues. V lost 6 bases, J lost 0 bases, and 13 bases stayed unmatched. CDR1 is DFQATT and CDR2 is SNEGSKA in the germline V gene (reference sequence).

The sample holds many counts of this clone. The chain's CDR3 is CSARFGLAEETQYF. CDR3 bases read: TGCAGTGCTAGATTCGGACTAGCGGAAGAGACG. V usage is TRBV20-1 and J usage is TRBJ2-3; TRBD2 matches at 10 bases. The read gets to within 3 residues of the CDR3 end, and the germline J gene fills in the rest. This CDR3 has 14 amino acids. Germline CDR1 is DFQATT and CDR2 is SNEGSKA (reference sequence).

This clone was observed at least ten times. The CDR3 end lies 3 residues beyond the end of the read and is filled in from the germline J gene. The chain couples TRBV10-3 to TRBJ2-1; 7 bases match TRBD2. Germline CDR1 ENHRY, CDR2 SYGVKD. Unmatched junction bases numbered 3, after V lost 2 bases and J lost 2 bases. CDR3 length: 15 residues. The CDR3 reads CAISEEAGAYNEQFF. The DNA read from the CDR3 is TGTGCCATCAGTGAGGAGGCGGGAGCCTACAATGAG.

This clone came up many times. Read data end 3 residues before the CDR3 end; the end is taken from the germline J gene. The J gene is TRBJ1-2, the V gene TRBV14; D is perhaps TRBD1 (5 bases). The CDR3 has 17 amino acids. Germline CDR1 and CDR2: SGHDN and FVKESK. The V and J ends lost 1 base and 2 bases respectively, with 17 bases between them. Partial CDR3 DNA: TGTGCCAGCAGCCAAGTCTTCGGACACAATGTGAACTATGGC. Amino acid sequence: CASSQVFGHNVNYG. From start to end, the CDR3 is CASSQVFGHNVNYGYTF.

This clone was observed at least ten times. The CDR3 end is not reached by the read, which stops 3 residues before it; the germline J gene fills it in. The chain combines TRBV20-1 with TRBJ2-2; possible D gene TRBD1, 6 bases. Per germline, CDR1 DFQATT and CDR2 SNEGSKA (reference sequence). The CDR3 is made up of 13 amino acids. The sequenced part of the CDR3 DNA is TGCAGTGCTTCAGACAGGTCTAATGAAAAG. Residues: CSASDRSNEK. The full CDR3 sequence reads CSASDRSNEKLFF.

This clone was recorded many times. The missing CDR3 end, 3 residues past where the read stops, is filled in from the germline J gene. The chain is built from TRBV20-1 and TRBJ2-7; 12 positions match TRBD2. CDR3 size: 15 residues. Per germline, CDR1 DFQATT and CDR2 SNEGSKA (reference sequence). Trimming took 5 bases from V and 6 from J; bases not matched to a gene: 11. CDR3 bases read: TGCAGTGCTGGGCTAGCGGGAGGGCCAGGTTTCGAG. It specifies CSAGLAGGPGFE. The complete CDR3 sequence is CSAGLAGGPGFEQYF.

This clone has at least ten counts. The observed sequence ends 3 residues before the CDR3 terminus, with the missing tail filled in from the germline J gene. Other nucleotide sequences in the sample specify the same CDR3. The V and J genes are TRBV13 and TRBJ1-2; D possibly corresponds to TRBD1 (5 bases). The CDR3 extends over 14 amino acids. Germline lookup yields CDR1 PRHDT and CDR2 FYEKMQ (reference sequence). V was shortened by 3 bases and J by 4 bases, with 12 bases between the two germline ends. The CDR3 bases that were read are TGTGCCAGCAGCTTGACGGGGGACTCCTATGGC. Amino acid sequence: CASSLTGDSYG. The CDR3 reads in full as CASSLTGDSYGYTF.

This clone has at least ten counts. Coverage ceases 3 residues before the CDR3 finishes, and the germline J gene fills in the end. The chain employs TRBV19 and TRBJ2-3, with D possibly being TRBD1 (6 bases). The CDR3 is 13 amino acids. V gave up 0 bases and J gave up 6 bases, with 7 bases separating them. Germline values: CDR1 LNHDA, CDR2 SQIVND (reference sequence). The chain's CDR3 is CASSIDRGDTQYF. The sequenced part of the CDR3 DNA is TGTGCCAGTAGTATAGATAGGGGGGATACG.

This clone showed up just a few times. With the read ending 3 residues before the CDR3 end, the germline J gene is used to fill in that end. The chain carries TRBV5-1 and TRBJ2-3, with 9 bases identical to TRBD2. Germline CDR1 SGHRS, CDR2 YFSETQ. The trim removed 3 bases at V and 4 bases at J, leaving 6 bases unmatched. The CDR3 loop spans 15 amino acids. The CDR3 DNA, read in part, is TGCGCCAGCAGCTCGGGACTAGCCGTGCCAGATACG. Its protein is CASSSGLAVPDT. The full CDR3 protein is CASSSGLAVPDTQYF. Full variable domain (missing parts from reference TRBV5-1 and TRBJ2-3): KAGVTQTPRYLIKTRGQQVTLSCSPISGHRSVSWYQQTPGQGLQFLFEYFSETQRNKGNFPGRFSGRQFSNSRSEMNVSTLELGDSALYLCASSSGLAVPDTQYFGPGTRLTVL.

The sample holds many counts of this clone. The DNA ends 3 residues before the CDR3 does, and the rest of the CDR3 is filled in from the germline J gene. The chain employs TRBV20-1 and TRBJ2-4, with D perhaps matching TRBD1 (6 bases). The germline V gene has CDR1 DFQATT and CDR2 SNEGSKA (reference sequence). The CDR3 sequence is 14 residues long. V was clipped by 6 bases and J by 6 bases, with 18 bases between them. The CDR3 loop is CSAPPVGGSNIQYF. The CDR3 DNA, read in part, is TGCAGTGCCCCCCCAGTAGGGGGTTCAAACATT.

Many counts were recorded for this clone. The CDR3 goes on 3 residues after the read ends, and that part is filled in from the germline J gene. The chain is built from TRBV5-6 and TRBJ1-2, with D possibly matching TRBD1 (6 bases). Trimming took off 1 base at V and 6 bases at J, with 10 bases between the two ends. The germline CDR1 and CDR2 sequences are SGHDT and YYEEEE. The CDR3 totals 13 residues. The covered CDR3 bases are TGTGCCAGCAGCTTGACAGGGATCAATGGC. This translates into CASSLTGING. The complete CDR3 protein is CASSLTGINGYTF.